This TCR beta chain stems from a study of regulatory T cells in long-lasting Graves disease. Study in general: Those Graves' patients who were newly diagnosed had been on antithyroid drugs under 3 months.

Study conclusions and caveats: Patients with persistent Graves' had lower TCR diversity than newly diagnosed patients.

This clonotype was seen ten or more times. Its specificity is not known. Documented time point: newly diagnosed GD, antithyroid drugs for less than 3 months. PBMC-derived RNA was used for the TCR library. Around 10 milliliters of peripheral blood were drawn into EDTA tubes. To make TCR beta libraries, researchers used iRepertoire HTBI primers and Arm-PCR of CDR3 regions. Each CDR3 protein is one row after TCRdb ran MiXCR on the multiplex PCR reads. The sample lists 200,000 to 300,000 distinct CDR3 sequences, 20% to 25% occurring once. V gave up 0 bases and J gave up 6 bases, with 13 bases separating them. The CDR3 is 15 residues long. Germline V CDR1 and CDR2: SGHTS, YDEGEE.

This specimen consisted of peripheral blood mononuclear cells (PBMCs), obtained at new diagnosis, from a patient treated with antithyroid drugs. V is TRBV5-8 and J is TRBJ1-5, with a possible D match to TRBD1 (6 bases). The source is a female donor with Graves disease. The DNA for the CDR3 is TGTGCCAGCAGCTTGGACAGGGTGATGCGTCAGCCCCAGCATTTT. It specifies CASSLDRVMRQPQHF.